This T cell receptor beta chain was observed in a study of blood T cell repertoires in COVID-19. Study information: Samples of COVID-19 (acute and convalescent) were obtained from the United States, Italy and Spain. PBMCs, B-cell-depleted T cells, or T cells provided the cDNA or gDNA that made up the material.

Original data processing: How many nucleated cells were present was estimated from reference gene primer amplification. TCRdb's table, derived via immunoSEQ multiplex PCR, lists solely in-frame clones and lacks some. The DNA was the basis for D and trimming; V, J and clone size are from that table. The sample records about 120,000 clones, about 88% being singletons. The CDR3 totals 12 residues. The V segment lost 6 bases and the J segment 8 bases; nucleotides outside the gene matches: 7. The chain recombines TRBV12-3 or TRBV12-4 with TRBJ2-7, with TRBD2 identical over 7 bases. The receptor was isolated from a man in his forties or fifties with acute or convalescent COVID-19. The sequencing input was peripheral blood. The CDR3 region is CASSHSGGQQYF. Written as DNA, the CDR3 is TGTGCCAGCAGCCACTCGGGAGGTCAGCAGTACTTC.